A single sample is the source of the 32 T cell receptor beta chains below, sequenced in a study of response to subunit inactivated influenza vaccine. A single record per CDR3 protein comes from TCRdb applying MiXCR to the RT-PCR reads. The sample consists of about 300,000 distinct CDR3 sequences, 20% to 25% of them appearing once. The specimen was PBMCs from blood, collected 21 months after vaccination. Receptor source: a man aged 50 to 69 who received an inactivated influenza vaccine.

This clonotype was detected a few times. The chain employs TRBV15 and TRBJ1-4; D call uncertain. Trimming shortened V by 3 bases and J by 16 bases, and 15 bases separated the two germline ends. This CDR3 contains 12 residues. CDR1 is LNHNV and CDR2 is YYDKDF in the germline V gene (reference sequence). CDR3: CATSSGHDGRFF. CDR3 DNA sequence: TGTGCCACCAGCAGCGGTCACGACGGCAGGTTTTTT.

The chain employs TRBV11-2 and TRBJ1-2, with 8 positions matching TRBD1. V lost 4 bases and J lost 7; bases outside the gene matches: 11. CDR3 length: 15 residues. Germline CDR1 SGHAT, CDR2 FQNNGV. This CDR3 reads CASSSIRGQGVGYTF. The CDR3 DNA sequence: TGTGCCAGCAGCTCGATCCGAGGACAGGGTGTTGGCTACACCTTC.

This chain links TRBV20-1 with TRBJ2-7; maybe TRBD2 (5 bases). The germline V gene has CDR1 DFQATT and CDR2 SNEGSKA (reference sequence). The V and J ends lost 3 bases and 2 bases respectively, with 8 bases between them. This CDR3 spans 12 amino acids. For the CDR3, the DNA is TGCAGTGCTAGTGTACTAGCCTACGAGCAGTACTTC. This codes for CSASVLAYEQYF.

The chain uses TRBV18 and TRBJ2-7, with D uncertain. The CDR3 runs 13 residues. V was cut by 2 bases and J by 3 bases, with 8 bases left in between. Germline V CDR1 and CDR2: KGHSH, LQKENI. The CDR3 nucleotides are TGTGCCAGCTCACCAAACTCCTTCTACGAGCAGTACTTC. Translated: CASSPNSFYEQYF.

This clonotype was observed a handful of times. The V and J genes are TRBV12-3 or TRBV12-4 and TRBJ1-2; 7 positions agree with TRBD1. The CDR3 is 14 amino acids. Trimming removed 2 bases from V and 7 bases from J; junction bases left unmatched: 7. The CDR3, as DNA: TGTGCCAGCAGTTTAATGGCAGGGGGGAGTGGCTACACCTTC. This codes for CASSLMAGGSGYTF.

This clonotype was detected a few times. The chain is built from TRBV4-1 and TRBJ1-1, with no clear D. V lost 4 bases and J 2 bases, leaving 11 bases between the germline ends. This CDR3 is 14 amino acids long. The germline gives CDR1 MGHRA, CDR2 YSYEKL. The CDR3 region has the DNA TGCGCCAGCAGCCCGGCAGCCCCTAACACTGAAGCTTTCTTT. As protein: CASSPAAPNTEAFF.

This clonotype was seen a handful of times. The chain employs TRBV4-3 and TRBJ1-6, with TRBD1 as a possible D gene (6 bases). CDR1 is LGHNA and CDR2 is YSLEER in the germline V gene. Between the trimmed V and J ends, which lost 2 bases and 8 bases, there was a span of 13 bases. CDR3 length equals 15 residues. The CDR3 DNA is TGCGCCAGCAGCCAAATGCCGGGACACCATTCACCCCTCCACTTT. Residues: CASSQMPGHHSPLHF.

A note on this clonotype: No DNA is shown, since the ends of the CDR3 on it are uncertain; the CDR3 is the one TCRdb lists. V usage is TRBV5-1 and J usage is TRBJ2-6. Per the germline V gene, CDR1 is SGHRS and CDR2 is YFSETQ. Ends included, the CDR3 has 15 residues. The CDR3 region is CASSLVASGANVLTF.

V gene TRBV12-3 or TRBV12-4 combines with J gene TRBJ2-2, with 8 bases lining up with TRBD2. The CDR3 is 16 amino acids. Trimming removed 5 bases from V and 2 bases from J; junction bases left unmatched: 7. The CDR3 DNA sequence: TGTGCCAGCAGTATCGCGACTAGCGTCAACACCGGGGAGCTGTTTTTT. It codes for CASSIATSVNTGELFF.

This clonotype was seen a handful of times. V and J are TRBV5-1 and TRBJ2-1; 11 positions match TRBD2. The J segment lost 4 bases and the V segment lost 7 bases, leaving 7 bases of the junction unmatched. The CDR3 spans 15 residues. Germline V lookup: CDR1 SGHRS, CDR2 YFSETQ. In DNA, the CDR3 is TGCGCCAGCGGGGGTGGACTAGCGGGTTACAATGAGCAGTTCTTC. Residues: CASGGGLAGYNEQFF.

This clonotype was detected ten times or more. This chain joins TRBV2 and TRBJ2-1; D possibly corresponds to TRBD2 (6 bases). The CDR3 runs to 15 residues. The germline V and J ends were trimmed by 2 bases and 5 bases, with 13 bases remaining between them. Germline CDR1 reads SNHLY; CDR2 reads FYNNEI. The CDR3 reads CASSERAGRNNEQFF. The CDR3 bases are TGTGCCAGCAGTGAAAGGGCGGGGAGAAACAATGAGCAGTTCTTC.

The chain carries TRBV20-1 and TRBJ2-4; 12 bases align to TRBD2. The CDR3 is 15 residues long. Trimming removed 0 bases from V and 7 bases from J; junction bases left unmatched: 4. Germline assignment: CDR1 DFQATT and CDR2 SNEGSKA (reference sequence). The DNA of the CDR3 is TGCAGTGCTAGAGAGACTAGCGGGAGCGGTAACATTCAGTACTTC. Its protein product is CSARETSGSGNIQYF.

This clonotype appeared a few times. As DNA, the CDR3 is TGTGCCAGCAGTTACTTACCACAGGGGGCCGGGGGCTACACCTTC. Amino acid sequence: CASSYLPQGAGGYTF. The chain combines TRBV6-5 with TRBJ1-2; 9 nucleotides match TRBD1. J lost 8 bases, V lost 1 base, and 8 bases had no gene match. Per the germline V gene, CDR1 is MNHEY and CDR2 is SVGAGI. The CDR3 sequence is 15 residues long.

This clonotype was observed many times. The chain joins TRBV15 to TRBJ1-1, with 8 positions matching TRBD1. Looked up from germline, CDR1 is LNHNV and CDR2 is YYDKDF (reference sequence). The trim removed 2 bases at V and 0 bases at J, leaving 8 bases unmatched. This CDR3 has 17 residues. DNA for the CDR3: TGTGCCACCAGCAGAATCGACAGGGGCCCCCTGAACACTGAAGCTTTCTTT. Amino acids: CATSRIDRGPLNTEAFF.

This chain links TRBV28 with TRBJ1-1; D gene ambiguous. V was cut by 5 bases and J by 7 bases, with 14 bases left in between. The CDR3 totals 13 residues. Germline lookup yields CDR1 MDHEN and CDR2 SYDVKM. The CDR3, as DNA: TGTGCCAGCAGTCCACCCCCCCCCATTGAAGCTTTCTTT. Its protein product is CASSPPPPIEAFF.

This clonotype turned up a few times. This chain joins TRBV4-1 and TRBJ1-4; 9 bases line up with TRBD1. The CDR3 is made up of 15 amino acids. Germline trimming cut 2 bases from V and 8 bases from J; bases unmatched to any gene: 6. Germline V CDR1 and CDR2: MGHRA, YSYEKL. The CDR3 DNA is TGCGCCAGCAGCCAACAACAGGGGGCGTTCGAAAAACTGTTTTTT. Its translation: CASSQQQGAFEKLFF.

This sequence joins TRBV5-6 and TRBJ2-5; 7 bases map to TRBD1. CDR3 length equals 16 residues. After removal of 1 base from V and 4 bases from J, the junction contained 10 bases not matched to a gene. Germline CDR1 reads SGHDT; CDR2 reads YYEEEE. CDR3 sequence reads: CASSLYQTGSPETQYF. DNA for the CDR3: TGTGCCAGCAGCTTGTACCAGACAGGGTCCCCAGAGACCCAGTACTTC.

V gene TRBV20-1 combines with J gene TRBJ1-5; a possible D gene is TRBD1 (6 bases). CDR1 is DFQATT and CDR2 is SNEGSKA in the germline V gene (reference sequence). Trimming took off 4 bases at V and 6 bases at J, with 16 bases between the two ends. The CDR3 sequence is 14 residues long. Written as DNA, the CDR3 is TGCAGTGCTAACGGGGGCTCTTTCGGTCAGCCCCAGCATTTT. This gives the protein CSANGGSFGQPQHF.

The genes are TRBV12-2 and TRBJ1-2. TRBV12-2 is a documented pseudogene. CDR3 length: 13 amino acids. The DNA for the CDR3 is TGTGCAAGTCGCTTAGCGCTTGAGGATGGCTACACCTTC. This encodes CASRLALEDGYTF.

In its sample, this clonotype was seen a few times. This chain joins TRBV4-2 and TRBJ2-7; 12 bases align to TRBD2. Germline CDR1 LGHNA, CDR2 YNFKEQ. The trim removed 1 base at V and 2 bases at J, leaving 9 bases unmatched. This CDR3 comprises 18 residues. The CDR3 DNA reads as TGTGCCAGCAGCCAAGCCCCCTTCGCTAGCGGGAGGGCCTACGAGCAGTACTTC. Protein sequence: CASSQAPFASGRAYEQYF.

This clonotype has a single count. The junction departs from germline at one end; a sequencing error may be responsible. The chain employs TRBV7-3 and TRBJ2-1; TRBD2 matches 9 bases. This CDR3 comprises 16 residues. Germline V gene sequence: CDR1 SGHTA, CDR2 FQGTGA. CDR3: CAGSLNPSGIRNEQFF. The DNA for the CDR3 is TGTGCCGGCAGCTTAAATCCTAGCGGGATAAGAAATGAGCAGTTCTTC.

J is TRBJ2-1 and V is TRBV7-2; maybe TRBD2 (5 bases). The CDR3 contains 12 residues. CDR1 and CDR2 (germline): SGHTA, FQGNSA. Trimming pared 5 bases from V and 9 bases from J, leaving 11 bases between. The CDR3 protein is CASSPGVGEQFF. The DNA for the CDR3 is TGTGCCAGCAGCCCCGGGGTCGGTGAGCAGTTCTTC.

CDR3 nucleotides: TGCGCCAGCAGCCAAGATTTGTGGCAGAACTATGGCTACACCTTC. Protein: CASSQDLWQNYGYTF. The chain uses TRBV4-3 and TRBJ1-2; unclear D gene. Germline CDR1 LGHNA, CDR2 YSLEER. The CDR3 consists of 15 residues. With 0 bases removed from V and 2 bases from J, the gap between germline ends came to 10 bases.

This clonotype came up a few times. The rearrangement joins TRBV5-1 to TRBJ2-2; TRBD1 agrees at 8 bases. CDR1 and CDR2 from the germline V gene are SGHRS and YFSETQ. The CDR3 covers 15 residues. Germline trimming cut 4 bases from V and 4 bases from J; bases unmatched to any gene: 6. CDR3 loop: CASSQGQGSTGELFF. DNA for the CDR3: TGCGCCAGCAGCCAAGGACAGGGAAGCACCGGGGAGCTGTTTTTT.

This clonotype was recorded many times. This chain connects TRBV18 to TRBJ1-5; 9 nucleotides agree with TRBD1. Germline lookup yields CDR1 KGHSH and CDR2 LQKENI. V lost 3 bases to trimming and J lost 2 bases; unmatched junction nucleotides: 5. The CDR3 has 16 amino acids. Here the CDR3 DNA reads TGTGCCAGCTCACCCCGACAGGGGGTCGGCAATCAGCCCCAGCATTTT. This codes for CASSPRQGVGNQPQHF. Full variable domain (outside the CDR3, taken from reference TRBV18 and TRBJ1-5): NAGVMQNPRHLVRRRGQEARLRCSPMKGHSHVYWYRQLPEEGLKFMVYLQKENIIDESGMPKERFSAEFPKEGPSILRIQQVVRGDSAAYFCASSPRQGVGNQPQHFGDGTRLSIL.

The chain combines TRBV7-9 with TRBJ2-3; no clear D. Germline lookup yields CDR1 SEHNR and CDR2 FQNEAQ (reference sequence). Trimming stripped 5 bases from V and 3 bases from J, with 0 bases between. CDR3 length: 10 amino acids. The CDR3 here is CASSTDTQYF. For the CDR3, the DNA is TGTGCCAGCAGCACAGATACGCAGTATTTT.

CDR3 coding DNA: TGTGCCAGCAGCCAAGTTCCCGGGGGGAGTGAGCAGTTCTTC. It codes for CASSQVPGGSEQFF. The rearrangement uses TRBV3-1 and TRBJ2-1, with 7 bases lining up with TRBD2. The trim removed 1 base at V and 9 bases at J, leaving 6 bases unmatched. The CDR3 sequence is 14 residues long. CDR1 is LGHDT and CDR2 is YNNKEL in the germline V gene (reference sequence).

This clonotype was seen more than once but under ten times. CDR3 nucleotides: TGTGCCAGTAGCACAGGGGTTGGGGGCGCTGAAGCTTTCTTT. It yields the protein CASSTGVGGAEAFF. This chain joins TRBV19 and TRBJ1-1, with TRBD1 identical over 7 bases. The germline CDR1 and CDR2 sequences are LNHDA and SQIVND (reference sequence). Germline trimming cut 6 bases from V and 6 bases from J; bases unmatched to any gene: 10. The CDR3 is 14 residues long.

The chain has TRBV15 and TRBJ2-7; 8 bases match TRBD1. Germline V gene sequence: CDR1 LNHNV, CDR2 YYDKDF (reference sequence). The ends lost 3 bases at V and 5 bases at J; junction bases unmatched: 6. CDR3 length equals 14 residues. CDR3 residues: CATSSVTGVHEQYF. The CDR3 DNA reads as TGTGCCACCAGCAGCGTGACAGGGGTCCACGAGCAGTACTTC. Full variable domain (missing parts from reference TRBV15 and TRBJ2-7): DAMVIQNPRYQVTQFGKPVTLSCSQTLNHNVMYWYQQKSSQAPKLLFHYYDKDFNNEADTPDNFQSRRPNTSFCFLDIRSPGLGDTAMYLCATSSVTGVHEQYFGPGTRLTVT.

The table lists this clonotype with a few counts. This chain joins TRBV11-2 and TRBJ2-2; 14 bases align to TRBD2. In germline, CDR1 is SGHAT, CDR2 FQNNGV. V gave up 5 bases and J gave up 3 bases; unmatched junction bases: 8. CDR3 size: 18 residues. The CDR3 region has the DNA TGTGCCAGCAGCACATCGGGACTAGCGGGAGATGACACCGGGGAGCTGTTTTTT. Translated: CASSTSGLAGDDTGELFF.

This clonotype appeared a few times. The chain is built from TRBV7-2 and TRBJ1-1; the match to TRBD1 covers 8 bases. The CDR3 is 14 residues long. V trimming: 3 bases; J trimming: 10 bases; junction bases outside the gene matches: 10. The germline V gene encodes CDR1 SGHTA and CDR2 FQGNSA. CDR3 region: CASSLVGTGPLAFF. The CDR3 DNA follows: TGTGCCAGCAGCTTGGTTGGGACAGGCCCCCTAGCTTTCTTT.

V and J are TRBV6-1 and TRBJ1-2; D not certain. Trimming stripped 4 bases from V and 7 bases from J, with 16 bases between. CDR1 MNHNS and CDR2 SASEGT come from the germline V gene. The CDR3 spans 14 residues. CDR3 region: CASSVDGRSRGYTF. The CDR3 nucleotides are TGTGCCAGCAGTGTGGACGGACGAAGTCGTGGCTACACCTTC.